One sample yielded the 26 T cell receptor beta chains listed below, sequenced in a study of cytomegalovirus exposure and HLA in healthy donors (dated by TCRdb to 2016 to 2017). The library was produced with the immunoSEQ multiplex PCR assay. For the multiplex PCR, a mixture combining 60 forward primers for TCR Vbeta segments and 13 reverse primers for TCR Jbeta segments was used. In its TCRdb copy, this immuneACCESS table keeps in-frame sequences only and misses some clones. Where compared with another copy, unresolved V genes explain less than half of these, and the others have no known cause. The sample table records nearly 110,000 clones; 65% to 85% of these occur just once. The top ten clones comprise around 2.1% of the sample. The specimen sequenced was PBMCs. The receptors shown here come from a man aged 30-40 years in good health and CMV-seronegative.

This chain uses TRBV5-6 with TRBJ1-2; D gene ambiguous. This CDR3 is 16 amino acids long. CDR1 and CDR2 (germline): SGHDT, YYEEEE. V lost 7 bases to trimming and J lost 4 bases, with 23 bases between them. This CDR3 is CASSLDSEREVYGYTF. DNA of the CDR3: TGTGCCAGCTCCCTGGATTCTGAACGGGAAGTCTATGGCTACACCTTC.

This chain links TRBV7-6 with TRBJ2-3, with 9 bases that match TRBD2. This CDR3 is 16 amino acids long. V was pared by 3 bases and J by 5 bases, with 9 bases of the junction left unmatched. Germline CDR1 reads SGHVS; CDR2 reads FNYEAQ. CDR3 in amino acids: CASSFRAGGLVDTQYF. In nucleotides, the CDR3 is TGTGCCAGCAGCTTCCGGGCGGGGGGGCTGGTAGATACGCAGTATTTT.

The chain employs TRBV29-1 and TRBJ2-5, with D possibly matching TRBD2 (7 bases). V was clipped by 3 bases and J by 4 bases, with 15 bases between them. CDR3 length: 14 amino acids. The germline CDR1 and CDR2 sequences are SQVTM and ANQGSEA. CDR3 nucleotides: TGCAGCGTTGATCGGGCAGGGGAGGGAGAGACCCAGTACTTC. It is translated as CSVDRAGEGETQYF.

The chain is built from TRBV5-3 and TRBJ1-2, with D unresolved. TRBV5-3 is classed as an ORF, of uncertain function. The V gene lost 2 bases and the J gene lost 7 bases, with 9 bases spanning the gap. This CDR3 is 12 amino acids long. The chain's CDR3 is CARSFERSGYTF. Written as DNA, the CDR3 is TGTGCCAGAAGCTTCGAAAGGAGTGGCTACACCTTC.

This clone was seen a few times. V is TRBV6-4 and J is TRBJ1-6; D is undetermined. CDR1 MRHNA and CDR2 SNTAGT come from the germline V gene. CDR3 length: 15 residues. Trimming cost V 0 bases and J 11 bases, with 14 bases left between them. CDR3 amino acids: CASSDSHIRGAPLHF. In DNA, the CDR3 is TGTGCCAGCAGTGACTCCCACATAAGAGGTGCACCCCTCCACTTT.

The chain combines TRBV2 with TRBJ2-1, with 13 bases aligning to TRBD2. Germline V gene data show CDR1 as SNHLY and CDR2 as FYNNEI. This CDR3 region has 16 residues. With 6 bases clipped from V and 6 bases from J, the junction kept 8 bases outside the gene matches. CDR3 sequence reads: CASRSELAGGRNEQFF. DNA for the CDR3: TGTGCCAGCAGGAGCGAACTAGCGGGGGGGCGCAATGAGCAGTTCTTC.

The V and J genes are TRBV29-1 and TRBJ2-7, with D possibly TRBD1 on 5 matching bases. Germline values: CDR1 SQVTM, CDR2 ANQGSEA. V lost 4 bases and J 1 base, leaving 11 bases between the germline ends. This CDR3 spans 13 amino acids. CDR3 coding DNA: TGCAGCGTTGGGGCAGGGTTGTCCTACGAGCAGTACTTC. Translating it yields CSVGAGLSYEQYF.

V usage is TRBV7-9 and J usage is TRBJ2-3, with D tentatively TRBD1 (6 bases). Germline V gene lookup returns CDR1 SEHNR and CDR2 FQNEAQ (reference sequence). The V and J ends lost 5 bases and 6 bases respectively, with 9 bases between them. The CDR3 extends over 12 amino acids. The CDR3, as DNA: TGTGCCAGCAGCCCTGACAGGGATACGCAGTATTTT. Encoded protein: CASSPDRDTQYF.

V gene TRBV9 combines with J gene TRBJ2-5; tentative D call: TRBD2 (5 bases). Germline V gene sequence: CDR1 SGDLS, CDR2 YYNGEE. V was pared by 4 bases and J by 4 bases, with 20 bases between. The length of the CDR3 is 16 residues. CDR3 in amino acids: CASSPDLKGSRETQYF. CDR3 nucleotide sequence: TGTGCCAGCAGCCCCGACCTAAAAGGGAGTAGAGAGACCCAGTACTTC.

J is TRBJ1-6 and V is TRBV27; D is perhaps TRBD1 (5 bases). V lost 5 bases, J lost 4 bases, and 9 bases lay in between. This CDR3 region has 14 residues. The germline CDR1 and CDR2 sequences are MNHEY and SMNVEV (reference sequence). The CDR3 reads CASSTAGYNSPLHF. The CDR3 DNA follows: TGTGCCAGCAGTACGGCAGGGTATAATTCACCCCTCCACTTT.

The chain uses TRBV9 and TRBJ2-1, with TRBD2 matching 9 bases. J gave up 0 bases and V 0 bases, and 1 base lay outside the gene matches. The CDR3 is 16 residues long. The germline gives CDR1 SGDLS, CDR2 YYNGEE. This CDR3 reads CASSVGSGSSYNEQFF. The DNA of the CDR3 is TGTGCCAGCAGCGTAGGTAGCGGGAGCTCCTACAATGAGCAGTTCTTC.

The chain employs TRBV19 and TRBJ1-1; 8 bases fit TRBD1. The ends lost 3 bases at V and 5 bases at J; junction bases unmatched: 11. Germline V lookup: CDR1 LNHDA, CDR2 SQIVND (reference sequence). This CDR3 has 16 residues. The CDR3 region is CASSIPRQGPWTEAFF. The CDR3 DNA is TGTGCCAGTAGTATCCCTCGACAGGGGCCCTGGACTGAAGCTTTCTTT. Together with reference TRBV19 and TRBJ1-1, the CDR3 gives the full variable domain: DGGITQSPKYLFRKEGQNVTLSCEQNLNHDAMYWYRQDPGQGLRLIYYSQIVNDFQKGDIAEGYSVSREKKESFPLTVTSAQKNPTAFYLCASSIPRQGPWTEAFFGQGTRLTVV.

As DNA, the CDR3 is TGTGCCAGCAGCGTAGCAGGGGGCTATGGCTACACCTTC. This codes for CASSVAGGYGYTF. This rearrangement joins TRBV9 to TRBJ1-2; 7 nucleotides match TRBD1. V lost 0 bases to trimming and J lost 4 bases; unmatched junction nucleotides: 0. CDR3 length equals 13 residues. Per the germline V gene, CDR1 is SGDLS and CDR2 is YYNGEE.

This chain connects TRBV11-2 to TRBJ1-3; D gene uncertain. The CDR3 is made up of 14 amino acids. The germline gives CDR1 SGHAT, CDR2 FQNNGV. The V end was cut by 7 bases, the J end by 4 bases, with 14 bases between. CDR3 sequence: CASTARRMGNTIYF. Here the CDR3 DNA reads TGTGCCAGCACCGCCCGGAGGATGGGAAACACCATATATTTT.

V and J are TRBV30 and TRBJ1-2; 7 bases are shared with TRBD1. Per the germline V gene, CDR1 is GTSNPN and CDR2 is SVGIG (reference sequence). This CDR3 has 15 residues. The V gene end was trimmed by 0 bases and the J gene end by 10 bases; junction bases not matched to a gene: 14. CDR3 nucleotide sequence: TGTGCCTGGAGTGTACCAACAGGGGCCAGGCCCGACTACACCTTC. Protein: CAWSVPTGARPDYTF.

As for this clone: One junction end does not reproduce the germline sequence, and a read error may be involved. This chain joins TRBV7-9 and TRBJ2-7; 7 nucleotides agree with TRBD2. Germline V gives CDR1 SEHNR, CDR2 FQNEAQ (reference sequence). The CDR3 length is 11 residues. CDR3 loop: CASSLTSSRSF. CDR3 coding DNA: TGTGCCAGCAGCTTGACTAGCTCCCGTAGTTTC.

J is TRBJ1-2 and V is TRBV20-1; maybe TRBD1 (6 bases). The germline V gene encodes CDR1 DFQATT and CDR2 SNEGSKA (reference sequence). V was shortened by 6 bases and J by 8 bases, with 13 bases between the two germline ends. The CDR3 consists of 11 residues. The CDR3 DNA sequence: TGCAGTGCCCGACAGGCGGAGGGCTACACCTTC. It codes for CSARQAEGYTF.

The genes are TRBV7-3 and TRBJ1-1; 7 nucleotides match TRBD1. With 5 bases clipped from V and 7 bases from J, the junction kept 10 bases outside the gene matches. There are 14 residues in the CDR3. Per germline, CDR1 SGHTA and CDR2 FQGTGA. CDR3 nucleotide sequence: TGTGCCAGCAGCCCCGACGGGACAGCAAATGAAGCTTTCTTT. Amino acids: CASSPDGTANEAFF.

This chain connects TRBV30 to TRBJ2-2, with D uncertain. The CDR3 extends over 11 amino acids. The V end was cut by 2 bases, the J end by 6 bases, with 4 bases between. From germline, CDR1 is GTSNPN and CDR2 SVGIG (reference sequence). Here the CDR3 reads CAWSSAGELFF. The CDR3 nucleotides read TGTGCCTGGAGTAGCGCCGGGGAGCTGTTTTTT.

This chain joins TRBV6-5 and TRBJ2-7, with a weak D call TRBD1 (5 bases). CDR1 is MNHEY, CDR2 SVGAGI, per germline. Trimming removed 8 bases at V and 0 bases at J, with 17 bases between. CDR3 length: 15 residues. The CDR3 bases are TGTGCCAGCGTCCACAGGCGAACCGGCTCCTACGAGCAGTACTTC. Its translation: CASVHRRTGSYEQYF.

This clone was picked up a small number of times. The CDR3 nucleotides are TGTGCCAGCAGTATACAGGGACGGGGAAACATTCAGTACTTC. Residues: CASSIQGRGNIQYF. The gene calls are TRBV6-1 and TRBJ2-4; D is perhaps TRBD1 (6 bases). V was shortened by 5 bases and J by 6 bases, with 14 bases between the two germline ends. CDR1 MNHNS and CDR2 SASEGT come from the germline V gene. This CDR3 has 14 residues.

The chain combines TRBV29-1 with TRBJ1-5; 7 bases agree with TRBD1. CDR1 and CDR2 from the germline V gene are SQVTM and ANQGSEA. J was trimmed by 6 bases and V by 1 base; bases with no gene match: 3. CDR3 length: 13 residues. This CDR3 reads CSVEGGGGQPQHF. The CDR3 DNA reads TGCAGCGTTGAAGGAGGGGGCGGTCAGCCCCAGCATTTT.

This rearrangement joins TRBV27 to TRBJ1-1, with 7 nucleotides matching TRBD1. With V trimmed by 4 bases and J by 1 base, 6 bases remained unmatched. The germline V gene has CDR1 MNHEY and CDR2 SMNVEV (reference sequence). The CDR3 loop spans 15 amino acids. The CDR3 nucleotides are TGTGCCAGCAGTTCTGGATGGACAGGGAACACTGAAGCTTTCTTT. It encodes CASSSGWTGNTEAFF.

This clone was seen a handful of times. The chain links TRBV4-2 to TRBJ1-1; D gene ambiguous. CDR1 is LGHNA, CDR2 YNFKEQ, per germline. This CDR3 has 15 residues. V lost 5 bases and J 0 bases, leaving 13 bases between the germline ends. The CDR3 bases are TGTGCCAGCAGCAATGCCCCCTCAGTGAACACTGAAGCTTTCTTT. The encoded protein is CASSNAPSVNTEAFF.

This clone was detected only a few times. This chain joins TRBV9 and TRBJ1-1, with D possibly matching TRBD1 (6 bases). Trimming pared 4 bases from V and 5 bases from J, leaving 15 bases between. This CDR3 contains 14 residues. The germline V gene has CDR1 SGDLS and CDR2 YYNGEE. The CDR3 protein is CASSTHTGRTEAFF. CDR3 nucleotide sequence: TGTGCCAGCAGCACCCATACAGGGCGGACTGAAGCTTTCTTT.

J is TRBJ1-2 and V is TRBV6-1; D is unresolved. The CDR3 contains 15 residues. The V end was cut by 3 bases, the J end by 4 bases, with 15 bases between. Germline lookup yields CDR1 MNHNS and CDR2 SASEGT. CDR3 protein: CASSESLLTVYGYTF. The DNA for the CDR3 is TGTGCCAGCAGTGAGAGTTTGTTAACGGTCTATGGCTACACCTTC.